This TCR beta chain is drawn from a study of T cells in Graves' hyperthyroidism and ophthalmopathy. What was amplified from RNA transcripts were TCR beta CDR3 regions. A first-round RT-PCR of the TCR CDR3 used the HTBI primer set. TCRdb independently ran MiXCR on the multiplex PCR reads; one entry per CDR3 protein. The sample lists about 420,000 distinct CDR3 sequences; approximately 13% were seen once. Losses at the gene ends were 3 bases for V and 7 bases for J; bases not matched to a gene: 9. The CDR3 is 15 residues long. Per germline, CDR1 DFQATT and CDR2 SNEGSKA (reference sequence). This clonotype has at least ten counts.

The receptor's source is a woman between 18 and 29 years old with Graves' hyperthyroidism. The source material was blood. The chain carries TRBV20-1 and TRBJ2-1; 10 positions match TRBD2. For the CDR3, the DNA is TGCAGTGCTAGGGACGGGACTAGCGTGTTGAATGAGCAGTTCTTC. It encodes CSARDGTSVLNEQFF.